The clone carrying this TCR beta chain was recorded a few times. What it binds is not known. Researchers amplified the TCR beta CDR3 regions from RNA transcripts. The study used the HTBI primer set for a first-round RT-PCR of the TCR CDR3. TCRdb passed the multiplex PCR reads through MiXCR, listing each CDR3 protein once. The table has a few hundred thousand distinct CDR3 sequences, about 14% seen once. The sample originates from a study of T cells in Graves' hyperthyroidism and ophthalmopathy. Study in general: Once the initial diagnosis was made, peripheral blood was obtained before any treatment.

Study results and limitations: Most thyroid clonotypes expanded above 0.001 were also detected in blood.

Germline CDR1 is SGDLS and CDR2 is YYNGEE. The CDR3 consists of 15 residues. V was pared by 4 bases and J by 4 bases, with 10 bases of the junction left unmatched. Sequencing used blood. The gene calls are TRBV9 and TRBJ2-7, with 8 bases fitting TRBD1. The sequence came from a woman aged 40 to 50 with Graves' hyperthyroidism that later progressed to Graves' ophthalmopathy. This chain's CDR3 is CASSSQGDIGYEQYF. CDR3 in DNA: TGTGCCAGCAGCTCACAGGGGGATATTGGATACGAGCAGTACTTC.